Described below is a single T cell receptor (beta chain) sequence and its context. This record comes from a study of blood T cell repertoires in COVID-19. At the level of the study: Samples taken during acute and convalescent COVID-19 were collected in the United States, Italy and Spain. PBMCs, B-cell-depleted T cells, or T cells were the source of the cDNA or gDNA that made up the material.

In the original analysis: Amplification of reference gene primers provided the estimated nucleated cell counts. Assay: immunoSEQ multiplex PCR; the TCRdb copy retains only in-frame clones and omits some. V, J and clone size reflect that table, while D and trimming were determined from the DNA. The table has 180,000 or so clones, about 84% seen once. In Seattle, patients joined the study during active infection and were tracked longitudinally. After removal of 5 bases from V and 5 bases from J, the junction contained 7 bases not matched to a gene. This CDR3 region has 15 residues. Germline loops: CDR1 SEHNR, CDR2 FQNEAQ (reference sequence).

The rearrangement links TRBV7-9 to TRBJ1-4; 8 nucleotides match TRBD1. Material: peripheral blood. This sequence originates from a person aged 70 to 85 with COVID-19, enrolled during active disease. The CDR3 sequence is CASSALTGANEKLFF. CDR3 DNA: TGTGCCAGCAGCGCGCTGACAGGGGCGAATGAAAAACTGTTTTTT.